Presented here are 31 T cell receptor beta chains from one specimen sequenced in a study of long-term antiretroviral therapy in people with HIV. Researchers report immunoSEQ v3.0 was run at survey level. Profiling relied on immunoSEQ multiplex PCR, and the TCRdb table lists in-frame clones only, not all of them. The repertoire holds about 28,000 clones, with roughly 87% as singletons. The sample in question was unsorted PBMCs, obtained 2 years after starting antiretroviral therapy. Receptors originate from a middle-aged man with HIV.

The chain has TRBV7-2 and TRBJ1-2; D is unclear. Trimming cost V 0 bases and J 6 bases, with 14 bases left between them. Germline CDR1 and CDR2: SGHTA and FQGNSA. This CDR3 has 15 amino acids. The CDR3 reads CASSLASTTENGYTF. CDR3 nucleotides: TGTGCCAGCAGCTTAGCGTCGACGACGGAGAATGGCTACACCTTC.

This chain joins TRBV4-3 and TRBJ1-2; D possibly corresponds to TRBD1 (5 bases). This CDR3 has 15 amino acids. V was cut by 4 bases and J by 5 bases, with 17 bases left in between. Germline V gives CDR1 LGHNA, CDR2 YSLEER. The CDR3 DNA reads as TGCGCCAGCAGCCCGGGCGGGCAGGGCGAGTATGGCTACACCTTC. Protein product: CASSPGGQGEYGYTF.

The V and J genes are TRBV15 and TRBJ1-3; D is unclear. The CDR3 loop spans 12 amino acids. Trimming pared 8 bases from V and 0 bases from J, leaving 5 bases between. Germline V gives CDR1 LNHNV, CDR2 YYDKDF (reference sequence). The chain's CDR3 is CATRSSGNTIYF. As DNA, the CDR3 is TGTGCCACCCGAAGCTCTGGAAACACCATATATTTT.

This clone has a single count. V and J are TRBV28 and TRBJ1-5; D perhaps matches TRBD1 (5 bases). There are 13 residues in the CDR3. From germline, CDR1 is MDHEN and CDR2 SYDVKM. V lost 7 bases to trimming and J lost 6 bases, with 13 bases between them. This chain's CDR3 is CASKRGGGQPQHF. DNA for the CDR3: TGTGCCAGCAAAAGGGGCGGCGGTCAGCCCCAGCATTTT.

The V call is TRBV5-1, the J call TRBJ2-3; D may be TRBD1 (6 bases). Germline lookup yields CDR1 SGHRS and CDR2 YFSETQ. V was shortened by 9 bases and J by 5 bases, with 25 bases between the two germline ends. CDR3 length: 16 residues. In nucleotides, the CDR3 is TGCGCCACAGGGGATGGAATGGGCGGGTTGAAAGATACGCAGTATTTT. Translated: CATGDGMGGLKDTQYF.

This clone was seen a single time. The gene calls are TRBV9 and TRBJ2-1; D unclear. Between the trimmed V and J ends, which lost 4 bases and 10 bases, there was a span of 9 bases. The CDR3 totals 11 residues. CDR1 is SGDLS and CDR2 is YYNGEE in the germline V gene. In DNA, the CDR3 is TGTGCCAGCAGCACCAGAACCGAGCAGTTCTTC. This encodes CASSTRTEQFF.

The genes are TRBV28 and TRBJ1-1; D is possibly TRBD1 (5 bases). Germline lookup yields CDR1 MDHEN and CDR2 SYDVKM. V was pared by 2 bases and J by 5 bases, with 9 bases between. The CDR3 is 13 residues long. This CDR3 reads CASSLVGGTEAFF. DNA of the CDR3: TGTGCCAGCAGTTTAGTTGGGGGGACTGAAGCTTTCTTT.

The rearrangement joins TRBV27 to TRBJ1-5; TRBD1 agrees at 7 bases. With 4 bases clipped from V and 1 base from J, the junction kept 7 bases outside the gene matches. CDR3 length: 16 residues. Germline CDR1 is MNHEY and CDR2 is SMNVEV (reference sequence). CDR3 DNA sequence: TGTGCCAGCAGTTCACGATACAGGGGAAGCAATCAGCCCCAGCATTTT. This translates into CASSSRYRGSNQPQHF.

In its sample, this clone was seen once. The V and J genes are TRBV18 and TRBJ2-7; D remains unclear. Germline lookup yields CDR1 KGHSH and CDR2 LQKENI. CDR3 length: 16 amino acids. Trimming took 4 bases from V and 0 from J, leaving 16 bases between them. The CDR3 region has the DNA TGTGCCAGCTCACATATGGCCGGACGTAGCTCCTACGAGCAGTACTTC. Its translation is CASSHMAGRSSYEQYF.

V is TRBV7-8 and J is TRBJ2-1; a possible D gene is TRBD2 (6 bases). Trimming pared 1 base from V and 4 bases from J, leaving 14 bases between. Per the germline V gene, CDR1 is SGHVS and CDR2 is FQNEAQ. CDR3 size: 16 residues. The CDR3 spells CASSLGVRETYNEQFF. CDR3 DNA sequence: TGTGCCAGCAGCTTAGGAGTCCGGGAGACGTACAATGAGCAGTTCTTC.

The chain recombines TRBV5-4 with TRBJ1-3; D is ambiguous. The V gene lost 4 bases and the J gene lost 0 bases, with 11 bases spanning the gap. The CDR3 consists of 15 residues. Germline CDR1 SGHNT, CDR2 YYREEE (reference sequence). Here the CDR3 reads CASSTGVGSGNTIYF. The DNA of the CDR3 is TGTGCCAGCAGCACCGGAGTAGGCTCTGGAAACACCATATATTTT.

CDR3 sequence (DNA): TGCGCCAGCAGCCGAACAGCCCCTAACTATGGCTACACCTTC. Protein product: CASSRTAPNYGYTF. This rearrangement joins TRBV4-3 to TRBJ1-2; D is uncertain. This CDR3 region has 14 residues. Germline values: CDR1 LGHNA, CDR2 YSLEER. Trimming pared 4 bases from V and 0 bases from J, leaving 9 bases between.

This clone has only a few counts. CDR3 sequence reads: CAISDSRFFYGYTF. CDR3 nucleotides: TGTGCCATCAGTGACAGCAGGTTCTTCTATGGCTACACCTTC. The chain recombines TRBV10-3 with TRBJ1-2; D gene ambiguous. V shed 3 bases and J shed 4 bases, with 12 bases lying between them. The germline V gene has CDR1 ENHRY and CDR2 SYGVKD. The CDR3 runs 14 residues.

This clone was seen only once. The chain uses TRBV2 and TRBJ1-3; D remains unclear. Deletions cut 0 bases from V and 4 bases from J, with 7 bases between. The CDR3 loop spans 14 amino acids. Germline V gene data show CDR1 as SNHLY and CDR2 as FYNNEI. The chain's CDR3 is CASSEAREGNTIYF. CDR3 sequence (DNA): TGTGCCAGCAGTGAAGCTCGGGAAGGAAACACCATATATTTT. The full variable domain, its missing parts supplied by reference TRBV2 and TRBJ1-3, is EPEVTQTPSHQVTQMGQEVILRCVPISNHLYFYWYRQILGQKVEFLVSFYNNEISEKSEIFDDQFSVERPDGSNFTLKIRSTKLEDSAMYFCASSEAREGNTIYFGEGSWLTVV.

V is TRBV7-9 and J is TRBJ2-3; perhaps TRBD2 as D (6 bases). V was shortened by 2 bases and J by 0 bases, with 9 bases between the two germline ends. The CDR3 is 15 amino acids. CDR1 and CDR2 from the germline V gene are SEHNR and FQNEAQ (reference sequence). CDR3 DNA sequence: TGTGCCAGCAGCTTACGGGGGAGAAGCACAGATACGCAGTATTTT. It encodes CASSLRGRSTDTQYF.

V gene TRBV28 combines with J gene TRBJ1-2, with D tentatively TRBD1 (5 bases). CDR1 and CDR2 (germline): MDHEN, SYDVKM. CDR3 length: 15 amino acids. Trimming removed 1 base at V and 8 bases at J, with 17 bases between. In nucleotides, the CDR3 is TGTGCCAGCAGTTTATTAGGCAGGGACGAGGGCGGCTACACCTTC. Translation gives CASSLLGRDEGGYTF.

The chain links TRBV13 to TRBJ1-2; 8 nucleotides agree with TRBD1. CDR3 length: 13 residues. Germline loops: CDR1 PRHDT, CDR2 FYEKMQ (reference sequence). J gave up 8 bases and V 5 bases, and 7 bases lay outside the gene matches. CDR3 in DNA: TGTGCCAGCAGCCAGGACAGGGCCCGGGGCTACACCTTC. Amino acids: CASSQDRARGYTF. The full variable domain, its missing parts supplied by reference TRBV13 and TRBJ1-2, is AAGVIQSPRHLIKEKRETATLKCYPIPRHDTVYWYQQGPGQDPQFLISFYEKMQSDKGSIPDRFSAQQFSDYHSELNMSSLELGDSALYFCASSQDRARGYTFGSGTRLTVV.

The V call is TRBV5-6, the J call TRBJ1-4, with unresolved D. The CDR3 length is 16 residues. Germline CDR1 and CDR2: SGHDT and YYEEEE. V lost 0 bases and J 6 bases, leaving 15 bases between the germline ends. CDR3 nucleotide sequence: TGTGCCAGCAGCTTGGGGGGTAGTTGGCGGCATGAAAAACTGTTTTTT. Its translation is CASSLGGSWRHEKLFF.

The chain joins TRBV4-1 to TRBJ2-5; D may correspond to TRBD1 or TRBD2 (5 bases each). The CDR3 extends over 14 amino acids. V lost 4 bases and J lost 1, with 10 bases in between. Germline V gives CDR1 MGHRA, CDR2 YSYEKL. In nucleotides, the CDR3 is TGCGCCAGCAGCCCAGGGACGGCCCAAGAGACCCAGTACTTC. This translates into CASSPGTAQETQYF.

A single count supports this clone. This rearrangement joins TRBV19 to TRBJ1-1; 8 nucleotides match TRBD1. Germline V gene data show CDR1 as LNHDA and CDR2 as SQIVND (reference sequence). CDR3 length: 14 residues. Trimming cost V 8 bases and J 3 bases; bases outside gene matches: 8. CDR3 region: CASGTDREYTEAFF. The CDR3 nucleotides are TGTGCCAGTGGAACGGACAGGGAATACACTGAAGCTTTCTTT.

The J gene is TRBJ2-2, the V gene TRBV5-4, with D perhaps matching TRBD1 (6 bases). Germline CDR1 SGHNT, CDR2 YYREEE (reference sequence). The length of the CDR3 is 16 residues. V lost 4 bases and J lost 0, with 13 bases in between. The CDR3 nucleotides are TGTGCCAGCAGCCCGGCGAGGGGGACGAACACCGGGGAGCTGTTTTTT. It yields the protein CASSPARGTNTGELFF.

This chain uses TRBV6-5 with TRBJ2-5; 13 nucleotides match TRBD2. CDR1 and CDR2 from the germline V gene are MNHEY and SVGAGI. The CDR3 runs 16 residues. V gave up 3 bases and J gave up 5 bases; unmatched junction bases: 6. The DNA for the CDR3 is TGTGCCAGCAGTTATCGGACTAGCGGGAGTGTGGAGACCCAGTACTTC. Its protein is CASSYRTSGSVETQYF.

The rearrangement uses TRBV6-1 and TRBJ1-2, with 7 positions matching TRBD1. The CDR3 has 15 amino acids. The germline V gene encodes CDR1 MNHNS and CDR2 SASEGT. The J segment lost 6 bases and the V segment lost 6 bases, leaving 13 bases of the junction unmatched. In DNA form, the CDR3 reads TGTGCCAGCAGGACAGGGCGATCCCTCGTTCATGGCTACACCTTC. Translated, it gives CASRTGRSLVHGYTF.

The chain joins TRBV19 to TRBJ2-2; no reliable D call. CDR3 length: 15 residues. Trimming took 2 bases from V and 4 from J, leaving 11 bases between them. Per germline, CDR1 LNHDA and CDR2 SQIVND (reference sequence). The CDR3 reads CASSITQRSTGELFF. DNA for the CDR3: TGTGCCAGTAGTATAACCCAGAGATCCACCGGGGAGCTGTTTTTT. Full variable domain (missing parts from reference TRBV19 and TRBJ2-2): DGGITQSPKYLFRKEGQNVTLSCEQNLNHDAMYWYRQDPGQGLRLIYYSQIVNDFQKGDIAEGYSVSREKKESFPLTVTSAQKNPTAFYLCASSITQRSTGELFFGEGSRLTVL.

The V call is TRBV6-4, the J call TRBJ1-2; maybe TRBD1 (6 bases). Germline V gene sequence: CDR1 MRHNA, CDR2 SNTAGT. Trimming cost V 0 bases and J 2 bases, with 7 bases left between them. The CDR3 length is 14 residues. CDR3 sequence: CASSDSDSNYGYTF. The DNA of the CDR3 is TGTGCCAGCAGTGACTCGGACAGCAACTATGGCTACACCTTC.

The J gene is TRBJ2-5, the V gene TRBV12-5, with TRBD2 identical over 14 bases. The CDR3 is made up of 14 amino acids. The germline V gene has CDR1 LGHNT and CDR2 FRNRAP. Trimming cost V 9 bases and J 1 base; bases outside gene matches: 1. The CDR3 coding sequence is TGTGCTAGCGGGACTAGCGGGGGCCAAGAGACCCAGTACTTC. Residues: CASGTSGGQETQYF.

This clone appeared a single time. V usage is TRBV4-3 and J usage is TRBJ1-1, with TRBD1 as a possible D gene (5 bases). The CDR3 is 16 residues long. Germline assignment: CDR1 LGHNA and CDR2 YSLEER. Between the trimmed V and J ends, which lost 1 base and 5 bases, there was a span of 17 bases. In DNA form, the CDR3 reads TGCGCCAGCAGCCAAGTTCTCGCTCAGGGAGGGACTGAAGCTTTCTTT. It yields the protein CASSQVLAQGGTEAFF.

V usage is TRBV7-9 and J usage is TRBJ1-4; D uncertain. The CDR3 has 10 residues. Germline loops: CDR1 SEHNR, CDR2 FQNEAQ (reference sequence). V lost 4 bases, J lost 6 bases, and 0 bases lay in between. CDR3 region: CASSYEKLFF. The CDR3 bases are TGTGCCAGCAGCTATGAAAAACTGTTTTTT.

The sample holds one count of this clone. The rearrangement joins TRBV29-1 to TRBJ1-6; D may be TRBD1 (5 bases). CDR3 size: 13 residues. CDR1 and CDR2 (germline): SQVTM, ANQGSEA. Trimming took off 5 bases at V and 14 bases at J, with 19 bases between the two ends. CDR3 coding DNA: TGCAGCGTTATCATCACGGGGGGGGAGGCCCTCCACTTT. Translating gives CSVIITGGEALHF.

A remark on this clone: This CDR3 is also generated by other DNA sequences in the sample. The chain combines TRBV6-6 with TRBJ1-1; D possibly corresponds to TRBD1 (5 bases). The length of the CDR3 is 14 residues. V was pared by 0 bases and J by 1 base, with 6 bases between. CDR1 is MNHNY, CDR2 SVGAGI, per germline (reference sequence). The CDR3, as DNA: TGTGCCAGCAGTTACTCGGGGGGGAACACTGAAGCTTTCTTT. Its translation: CASSYSGGNTEAFF.

The chain joins TRBV19 to TRBJ2-5, with 10 bases that match TRBD2. The CDR3 has 17 amino acids. The trim removed 3 bases at V and 6 bases at J, leaving 13 bases unmatched. Germline V gene data show CDR1 as LNHDA and CDR2 as SQIVND (reference sequence). The CDR3 region is CASSILLAGDRKKTQYF. Written as DNA, the CDR3 is TGTGCCAGTAGTATTCTCCTAGCGGGAGATCGTAAAAAGACCCAGTACTTC.